The T cell receptor beta chain described here comes from a study of vaccination and CD4 T cells after COVID-19. Study outcomes and limitations: Detection of a median about 90% of reactive clones in convalescent patients was confined to the period after vaccination.

As regards this clonotype: The antigen is not known.

The study sequenced cultured CD4+ T cell DNA using the Oncomine TCR Beta short-read assay. MiXCR, run by TCRdb on the PCR reads, gives a single entry per CDR3 protein. The sample includes about 15,000 distinct CDR3 sequences, approximately 53% of them seen just once. Indicated treatment: roughly 10-day PBMC culture with coronavirus spike peptide pools or control peptides (ViraFEST assay). Peptide pools at approximately 9.1 ug/ml and IL-2 at about 9.6 IU/ml were added to cultures of 2 million or so PBMCs per well. The specimen comprised CD4+ T cells from blood, cultured in vitro, sampled before SARS-CoV-2 vaccination. The clonotype was recovered from a human donor who had recovered from COVID-19.

CDR3 coding DNA: TGTGCCAGCAGCTCGAGGACAGGGAACGAAGCTTTCTTT. This sequence encodes CASSSRTGNEAFF. The V and J genes are TRBV7-9 and TRBJ1-1, with 8 bases aligning to TRBD1. After removal of 4 bases from V and 8 bases from J, the junction contained 6 bases not matched to a gene. Germline V lookup: CDR1 SEHNR, CDR2 FQNEAQ (reference sequence). The CDR3 consists of 13 residues.